This T cell receptor beta chain was sequenced in a study of cytomegalovirus exposure and HLA in healthy donors. Study findings and constraints: Cytomegalovirus status, reportedly, was diagnosed with high specificity and sensitivity by the classifier.

It was with 60 Vbeta and 13 Jbeta primers that the PCR ran. Only in-frame clones appear in the TCRdb table, and some are missing; sequencing was by immunoSEQ multiplex PCR. The repertoire includes 150,000 to 250,000 clones, 65% to 80% of them detected once, and about 4.4% sits in the top ten. The V gene's germline CDR1 is LGHNA and CDR2 YNFKEQ. The CDR3 runs 17 residues. Deletions cut 1 base from V and 0 bases from J, with 15 bases between. Remarks on this clone: Its antigen is as yet unknown.

Sequenced sample: PBMCs. This sequence joins TRBV4-2 and TRBJ1-2; a possible D gene is TRBD1 (6 bases). This receptor was identified in a woman in her thirties in good health and CMV-seropositive. The CDR3 protein is CASSQVLQGTSNYGYTF. In DNA, the CDR3 is TGTGCCAGCAGCCAAGTTCTGCAGGGGACCTCTAACTATGGCTACACCTTC.